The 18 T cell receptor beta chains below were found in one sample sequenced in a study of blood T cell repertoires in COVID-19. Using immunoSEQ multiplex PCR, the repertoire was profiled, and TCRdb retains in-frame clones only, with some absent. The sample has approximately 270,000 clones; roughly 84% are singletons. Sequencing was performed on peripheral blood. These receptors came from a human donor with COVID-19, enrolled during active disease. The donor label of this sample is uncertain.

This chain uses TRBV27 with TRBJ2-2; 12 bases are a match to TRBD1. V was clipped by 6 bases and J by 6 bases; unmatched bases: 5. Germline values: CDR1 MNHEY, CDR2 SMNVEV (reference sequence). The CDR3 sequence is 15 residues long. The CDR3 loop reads CASSRGQGAAGELFF. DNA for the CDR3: TGTGCCAGCAGCCGGGGACAGGGGGCTGCCGGGGAGCTGTTTTTT.

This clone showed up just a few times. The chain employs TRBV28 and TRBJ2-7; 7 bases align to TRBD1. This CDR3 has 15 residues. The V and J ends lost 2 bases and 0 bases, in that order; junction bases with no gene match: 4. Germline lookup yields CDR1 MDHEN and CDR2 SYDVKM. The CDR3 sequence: CASSLRGGASYEQYF. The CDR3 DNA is TGTGCCAGCAGTTTAAGAGGGGGCGCCTCCTACGAGCAGTACTTC.

This chain's CDR3 is CASSDPGAHEVAHQPQHF. The CDR3 DNA reads TGTGCCAGCAGTGATCCAGGGGCGCACGAGGTCGCACATCAGCCCCAGCATTTT. This chain links TRBV2 with TRBJ1-5; D is possibly TRBD1 (6 bases). Looked up from germline, CDR1 is SNHLY and CDR2 is FYNNEI. V gave up 3 bases and J gave up 5 bases, with 23 bases separating them. The CDR3 has 18 amino acids.

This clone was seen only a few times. The CDR3 nucleotides are TGTGCCTGGAGTTACAGGGGGCATGGAAACACCATATATTTT. Its translation: CAWSYRGHGNTIYF. The rearrangement uses TRBV30 and TRBJ1-3, with 9 bases that match TRBD1. Germline V CDR1 and CDR2: GTSNPN, SVGIG (reference sequence). The CDR3 is made up of 14 amino acids. The J segment lost 3 bases and the V segment lost 2 bases, leaving 2 bases of the junction unmatched.

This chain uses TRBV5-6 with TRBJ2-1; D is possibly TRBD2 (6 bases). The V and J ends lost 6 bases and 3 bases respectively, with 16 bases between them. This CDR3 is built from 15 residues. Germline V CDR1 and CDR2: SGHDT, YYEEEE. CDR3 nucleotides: TGTGCCAGCACCCGACTAGTGGGCCTCTACAATGAGCAGTTCTTC. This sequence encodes CASTRLVGLYNEQFF.

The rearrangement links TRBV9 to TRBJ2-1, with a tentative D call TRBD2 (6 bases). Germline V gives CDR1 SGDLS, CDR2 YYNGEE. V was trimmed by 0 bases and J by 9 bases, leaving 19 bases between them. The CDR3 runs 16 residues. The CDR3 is CASSVGGGTTPGEQFF. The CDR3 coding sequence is TGTGCCAGCAGCGTAGGAGGCGGGACCACCCCCGGTGAGCAGTTCTTC.

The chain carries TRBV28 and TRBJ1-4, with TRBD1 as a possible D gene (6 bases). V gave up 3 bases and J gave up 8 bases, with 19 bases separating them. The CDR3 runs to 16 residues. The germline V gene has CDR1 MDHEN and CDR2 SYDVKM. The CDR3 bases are TGTGCCAGCAGTTTGGGTCAGGGGATCGTAGGGGAAAAACTGTTTTTT. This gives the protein CASSLGQGIVGEKLFF.

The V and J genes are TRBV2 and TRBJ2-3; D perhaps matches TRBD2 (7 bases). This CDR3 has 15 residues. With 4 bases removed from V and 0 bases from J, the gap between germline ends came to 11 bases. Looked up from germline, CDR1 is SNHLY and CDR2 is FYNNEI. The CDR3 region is CASSVGGPSTDTQYF. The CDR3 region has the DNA TGTGCCAGCAGTGTGGGGGGGCCAAGCACAGATACGCAGTATTTT.

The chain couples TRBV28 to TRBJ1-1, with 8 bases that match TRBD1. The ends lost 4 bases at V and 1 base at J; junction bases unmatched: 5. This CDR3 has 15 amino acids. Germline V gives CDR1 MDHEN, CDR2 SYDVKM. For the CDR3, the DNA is TGTGCCAGCAGTTACTCCGGGACAGGGAACACTGAAGCTTTCTTT. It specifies CASSYSGTGNTEAFF.

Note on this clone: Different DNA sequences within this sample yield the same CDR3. DNA for the CDR3: TGTGCCAGCAGCTCTAGGGGTGCTCGAACAGGTCCCGGGGAGCTGTTTTTT. Amino acid sequence: CASSSRGARTGPGELFF. The rearrangement joins TRBV7-6 to TRBJ2-2, with D tentatively TRBD1 (5 bases). Trimming left V 4 bases short and J 6 bases short, with 21 bases between. CDR3 length: 17 residues. Germline values: CDR1 SGHVS, CDR2 FNYEAQ.

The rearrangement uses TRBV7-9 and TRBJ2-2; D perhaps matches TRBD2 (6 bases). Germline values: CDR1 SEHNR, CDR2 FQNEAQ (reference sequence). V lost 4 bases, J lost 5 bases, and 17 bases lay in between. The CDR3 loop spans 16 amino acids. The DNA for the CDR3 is TGTGCCAGCAGCTCGGGACTTCGAATCTTAACCGGGGAGCTGTTTTTT. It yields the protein CASSSGLRILTGELFF.

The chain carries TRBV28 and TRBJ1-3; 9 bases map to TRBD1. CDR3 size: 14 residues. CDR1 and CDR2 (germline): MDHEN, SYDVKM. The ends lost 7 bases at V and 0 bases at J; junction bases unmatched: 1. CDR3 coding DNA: TGTGCCAGCAAGACAGGGGGCTCTGGAAACACCATATATTTT. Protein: CASKTGGSGNTIYF. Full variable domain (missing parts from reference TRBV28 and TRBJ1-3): DVKVTQSSRYLVKRTGEKVFLECVQDMDHENMFWYRQDPGLGLRLIYFSYDVKMKEKGDIPEGYSVSREKKERFSLILESASTNQTSMYLCASKTGGSGNTIYFGEGSWLTVV.

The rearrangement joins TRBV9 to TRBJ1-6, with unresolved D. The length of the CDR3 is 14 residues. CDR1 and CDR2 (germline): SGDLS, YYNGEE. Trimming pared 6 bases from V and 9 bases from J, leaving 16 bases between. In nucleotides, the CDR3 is TGTGCCAGCACCGAACGGGAGGGTTCTTCACCCCTCCACTTT. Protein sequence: CASTEREGSSPLHF. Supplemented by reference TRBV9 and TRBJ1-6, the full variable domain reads DSGVTQTPKHLITATGQRVTLRCSPRSGDLSVYWYQQSLDQGLQFLIQYYNGEERAKGNILERFSAQQFPDLHSELNLSSLELGDSALYFCASTEREGSSPLHFGNGTRLTVT.

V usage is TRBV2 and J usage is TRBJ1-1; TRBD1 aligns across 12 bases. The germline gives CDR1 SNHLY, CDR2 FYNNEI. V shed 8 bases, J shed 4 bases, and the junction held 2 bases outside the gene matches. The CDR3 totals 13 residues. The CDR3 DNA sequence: TGTGCCAGCGGGACAGGGGGCGGCACTGAAGCTTTCTTT. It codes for CASGTGGGTEAFF.

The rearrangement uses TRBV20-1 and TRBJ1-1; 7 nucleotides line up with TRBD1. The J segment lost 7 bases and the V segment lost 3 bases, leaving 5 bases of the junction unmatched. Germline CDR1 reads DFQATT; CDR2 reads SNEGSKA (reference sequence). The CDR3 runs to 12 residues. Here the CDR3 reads CSASAGGIEAFF. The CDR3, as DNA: TGCAGTGCTAGTGCAGGGGGGATTGAAGCTTTCTTT.

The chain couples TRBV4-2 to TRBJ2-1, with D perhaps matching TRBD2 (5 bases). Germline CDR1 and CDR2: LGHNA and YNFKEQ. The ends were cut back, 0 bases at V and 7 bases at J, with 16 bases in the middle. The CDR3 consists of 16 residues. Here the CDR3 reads CASSQDPVSGWNEQFF. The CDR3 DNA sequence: TGTGCCAGCAGCCAAGATCCGGTTTCGGGGTGGAATGAGCAGTTCTTC.

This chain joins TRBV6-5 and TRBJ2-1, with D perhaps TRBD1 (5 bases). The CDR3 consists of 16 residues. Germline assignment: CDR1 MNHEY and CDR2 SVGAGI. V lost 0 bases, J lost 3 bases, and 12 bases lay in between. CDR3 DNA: TGTGCCAGCAGTTACTCAGTACGCAGGGACTACAATGAGCAGTTCTTC. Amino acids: CASSYSVRRDYNEQFF.

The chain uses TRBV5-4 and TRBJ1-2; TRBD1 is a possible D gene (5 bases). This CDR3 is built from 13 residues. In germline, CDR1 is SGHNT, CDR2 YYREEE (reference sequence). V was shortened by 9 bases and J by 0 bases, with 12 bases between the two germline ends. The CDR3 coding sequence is TGTGCCACAGATAGGGGATCTAACTATGGCTACACCTTC. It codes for CATDRGSNYGYTF.